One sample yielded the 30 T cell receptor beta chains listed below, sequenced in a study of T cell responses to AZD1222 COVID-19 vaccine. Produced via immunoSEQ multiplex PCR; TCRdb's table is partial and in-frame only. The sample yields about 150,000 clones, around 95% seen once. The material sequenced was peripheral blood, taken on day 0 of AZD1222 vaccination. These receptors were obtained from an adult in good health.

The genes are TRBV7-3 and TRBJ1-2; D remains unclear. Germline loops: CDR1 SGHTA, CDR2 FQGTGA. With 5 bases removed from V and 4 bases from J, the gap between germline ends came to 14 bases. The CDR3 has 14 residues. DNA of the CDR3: TGTGCCAGCAGCCCCGTTCCGCGGGGCTATGGCTACACCTTC. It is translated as CASSPVPRGYGYTF.

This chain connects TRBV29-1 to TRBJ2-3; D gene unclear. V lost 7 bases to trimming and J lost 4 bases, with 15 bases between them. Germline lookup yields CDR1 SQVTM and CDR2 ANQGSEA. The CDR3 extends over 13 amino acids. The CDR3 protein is CSAGLRAPDTQYF. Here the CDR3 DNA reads TGCAGCGCGGGTTTACGAGCACCAGATACGCAGTATTTT.

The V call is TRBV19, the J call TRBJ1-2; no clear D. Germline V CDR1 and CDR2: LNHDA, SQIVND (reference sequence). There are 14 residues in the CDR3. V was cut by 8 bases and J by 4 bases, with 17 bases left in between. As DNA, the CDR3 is TGTGCCAGTTCCCCTGGAGATTTCATCTATGGCTACACCTTC. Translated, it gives CASSPGDFIYGYTF.

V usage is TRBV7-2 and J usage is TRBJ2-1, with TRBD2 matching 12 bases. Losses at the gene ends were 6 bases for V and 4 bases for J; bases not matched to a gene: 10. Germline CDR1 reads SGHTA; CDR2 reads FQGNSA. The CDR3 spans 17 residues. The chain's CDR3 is CASSPGRGTSGYNEQFF. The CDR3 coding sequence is TGTGCCAGCAGTCCCGGGAGGGGGACTAGCGGGTACAATGAGCAGTTCTTC.

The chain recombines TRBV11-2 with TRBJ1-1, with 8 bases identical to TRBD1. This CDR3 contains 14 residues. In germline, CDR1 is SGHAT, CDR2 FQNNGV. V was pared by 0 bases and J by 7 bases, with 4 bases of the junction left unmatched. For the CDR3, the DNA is TGTGCCAGCAGCTTAGACCAGGGGGCCCTTGAAGCTTTCTTT. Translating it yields CASSLDQGALEAFF.

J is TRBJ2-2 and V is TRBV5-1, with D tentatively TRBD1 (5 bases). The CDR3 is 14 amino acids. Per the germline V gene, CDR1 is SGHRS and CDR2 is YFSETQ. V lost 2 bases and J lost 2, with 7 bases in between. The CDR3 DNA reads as TGCGCCAGCAGCTTCCAGGGTAACACCGGGGAGCTGTTTTTT. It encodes CASSFQGNTGELFF. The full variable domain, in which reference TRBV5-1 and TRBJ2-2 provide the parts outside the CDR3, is KAGVTQTPRYLIKTRGQQVTLSCSPISGHRSVSWYQQTPGQGLQFLFEYFSETQRNKGNFPGRFSGRQFSNSRSEMNVSTLELGDSALYLCASSFQGNTGELFFGEGSRLTVL.

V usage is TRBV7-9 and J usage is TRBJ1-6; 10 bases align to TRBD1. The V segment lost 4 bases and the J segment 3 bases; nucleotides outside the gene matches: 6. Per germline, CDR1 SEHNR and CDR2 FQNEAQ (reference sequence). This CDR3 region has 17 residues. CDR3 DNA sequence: TGTGCCAGCAGCTCCGGACAGGGGGGGAGCTATAATTCACCCCTCCACTTT. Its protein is CASSSGQGGSYNSPLHF.

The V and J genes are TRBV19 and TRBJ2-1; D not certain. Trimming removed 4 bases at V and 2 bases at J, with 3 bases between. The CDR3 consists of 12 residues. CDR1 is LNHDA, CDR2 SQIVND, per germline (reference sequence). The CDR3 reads CASSTAYNEQFF. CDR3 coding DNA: TGTGCCAGTAGTACAGCCTACAATGAGCAGTTCTTC. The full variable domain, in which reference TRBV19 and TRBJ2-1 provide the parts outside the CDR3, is DGGITQSPKYLFRKEGQNVTLSCEQNLNHDAMYWYRQDPGQGLRLIYYSQIVNDFQKGDIAEGYSVSREKKESFPLTVTSAQKNPTAFYLCASSTAYNEQFFGPGTRLTVL.

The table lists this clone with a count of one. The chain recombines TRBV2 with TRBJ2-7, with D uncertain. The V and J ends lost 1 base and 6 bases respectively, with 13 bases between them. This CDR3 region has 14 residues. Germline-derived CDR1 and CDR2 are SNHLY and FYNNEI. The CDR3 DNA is TGTGCCAGCAGTGAAGAGGCCAGATCCCCCGAGCAGTACGTC. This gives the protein CASSEEARSPEQYV.

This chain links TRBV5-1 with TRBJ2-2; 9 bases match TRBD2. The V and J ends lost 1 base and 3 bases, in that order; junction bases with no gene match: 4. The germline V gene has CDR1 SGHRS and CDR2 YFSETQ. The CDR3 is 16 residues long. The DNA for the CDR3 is TGCGCCAGCAGCTTGCAAGCGGGGGGCGACACCGGGGAGCTGTTTTTT. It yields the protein CASSLQAGGDTGELFF.

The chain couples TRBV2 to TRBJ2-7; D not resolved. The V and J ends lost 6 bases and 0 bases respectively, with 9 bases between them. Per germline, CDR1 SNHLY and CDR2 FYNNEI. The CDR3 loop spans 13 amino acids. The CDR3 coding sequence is TGTGCCAGCAGACACACCGACTCCTACGAGCAGTACGTC. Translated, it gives CASRHTDSYEQYV.

CDR3 in DNA: TGTGCCAGCAGTTACCCAACACAGGGGGCGTTTGCAGATACGCAGTATTTT. This encodes CASSYPTQGAFADTQYF. The V call is TRBV6-2 or TRBV6-3, the J call TRBJ2-3, with 9 bases that match TRBD1. The junction had 10 bases not matched to a gene; V was cut back by 2 bases and J by 4 bases. Germline loops: CDR1 MNHEY, CDR2 SVGEGT. There are 17 residues in the CDR3.

In DNA form, the CDR3 reads TGCGCCAGCAGCCGTATTCAGGGGGCGAGTTCACCCCTCCACTTT. This translates into CASSRIQGASSPLHF. This chain links TRBV4-1 with TRBJ1-6; 8 bases are shared with TRBD1. This CDR3 region has 15 residues. V gave up 4 bases and J gave up 9 bases; unmatched junction bases: 8. Germline values: CDR1 MGHRA, CDR2 YSYEKL.

The CDR3, as DNA: TGTGCCAGCAGCCCGAGAGTATCGCCATCGCAGAGCTATAATTCACCCCTCCACTTT. The encoded protein is CASSPRVSPSQSYNSPLHF. The chain combines TRBV5-6 with TRBJ1-6; no clear D gene. The CDR3 is 19 amino acids. Germline CDR1 reads SGHDT; CDR2 reads YYEEEE. The germline V and J ends were trimmed by 4 bases and 3 bases, with 23 bases remaining between them.

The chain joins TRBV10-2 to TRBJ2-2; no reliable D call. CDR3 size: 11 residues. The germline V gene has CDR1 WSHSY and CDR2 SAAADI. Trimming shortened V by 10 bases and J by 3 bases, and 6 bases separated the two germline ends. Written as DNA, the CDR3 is TGCGCCACCCTTCACACCGGGGAGCTGTTTTTT. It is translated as CATLHTGELFF.

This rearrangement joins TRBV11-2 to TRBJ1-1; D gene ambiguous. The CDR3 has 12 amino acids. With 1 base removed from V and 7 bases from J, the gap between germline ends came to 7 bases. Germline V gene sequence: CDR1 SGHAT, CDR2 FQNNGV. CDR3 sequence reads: CASSLGPFEAFF. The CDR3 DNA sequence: TGTGCCAGCAGCTTAGGTCCTTTTGAAGCTTTCTTT. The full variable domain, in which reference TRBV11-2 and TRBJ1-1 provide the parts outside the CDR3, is EAGVAQSPRYKIIEKRQSVAFWCNPISGHATLYWYQQILGQGPKLLIQFQNNGVVDDSQLPKDRFSAERLKGVDSTLKIQPAKLEDSAVYLCASSLGPFEAFFGQGTRLTVV.

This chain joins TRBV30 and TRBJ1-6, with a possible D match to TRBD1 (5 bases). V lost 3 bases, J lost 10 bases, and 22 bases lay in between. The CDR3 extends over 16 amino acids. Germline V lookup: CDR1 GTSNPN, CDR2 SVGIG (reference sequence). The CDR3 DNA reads TGTGCCTGGAGGCTCCCAACAGGATCCGTAACATCACCCCTCCACTTT. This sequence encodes CAWRLPTGSVTSPLHF.

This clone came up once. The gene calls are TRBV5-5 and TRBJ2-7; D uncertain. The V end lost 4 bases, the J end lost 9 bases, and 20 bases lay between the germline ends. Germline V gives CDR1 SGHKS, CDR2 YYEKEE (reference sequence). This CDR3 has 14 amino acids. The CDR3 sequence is CASSPDLIYDGQYV. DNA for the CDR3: TGTGCCAGCAGCCCGGATTTAATTTACGATGGGCAGTACGTC.

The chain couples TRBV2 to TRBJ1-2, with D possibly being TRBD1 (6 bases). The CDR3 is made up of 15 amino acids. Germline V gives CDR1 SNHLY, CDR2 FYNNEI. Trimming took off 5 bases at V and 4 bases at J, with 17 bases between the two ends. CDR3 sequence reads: CASSTAQGLSYGYTF. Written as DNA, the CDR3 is TGTGCCAGCAGTACTGCGCAGGGGTTGAGCTATGGCTACACCTTC.

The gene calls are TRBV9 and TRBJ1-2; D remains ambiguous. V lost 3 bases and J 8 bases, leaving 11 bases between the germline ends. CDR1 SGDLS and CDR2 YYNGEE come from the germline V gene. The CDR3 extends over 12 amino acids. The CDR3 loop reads CASSGETPGYTF. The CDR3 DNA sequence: TGTGCCAGCAGCGGGGAAACTCCGGGCTACACCTTC. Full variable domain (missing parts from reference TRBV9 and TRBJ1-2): DSGVTQTPKHLITATGQRVTLRCSPRSGDLSVYWYQQSLDQGLQFLIQYYNGEERAKGNILERFSAQQFPDLHSELNLSSLELGDSALYFCASSGETPGYTFGSGTRLTVV.

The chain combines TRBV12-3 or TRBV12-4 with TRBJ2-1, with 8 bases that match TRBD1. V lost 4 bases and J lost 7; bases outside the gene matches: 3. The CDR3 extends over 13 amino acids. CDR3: CASSYTGGNEQFF. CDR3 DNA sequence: TGTGCCAGCAGTTATACAGGGGGGAATGAGCAGTTCTTC.

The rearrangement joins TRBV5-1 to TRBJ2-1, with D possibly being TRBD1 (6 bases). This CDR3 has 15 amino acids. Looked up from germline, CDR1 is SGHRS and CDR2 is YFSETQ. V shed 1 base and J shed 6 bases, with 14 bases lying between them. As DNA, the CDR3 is TGCGCCAGCAGCTTGTCTCTAGCAGGGGCCAATGAGCAGTTCTTC. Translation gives CASSLSLAGANEQFF.

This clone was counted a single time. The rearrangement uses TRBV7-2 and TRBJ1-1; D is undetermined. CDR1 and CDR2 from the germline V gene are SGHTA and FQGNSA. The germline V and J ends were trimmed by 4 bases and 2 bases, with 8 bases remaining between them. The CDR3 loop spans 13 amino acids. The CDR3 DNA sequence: TGTGCCAGCAGCTCGGAGCTCAACACTGAAGCTTTCTTT. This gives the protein CASSSELNTEAFF.

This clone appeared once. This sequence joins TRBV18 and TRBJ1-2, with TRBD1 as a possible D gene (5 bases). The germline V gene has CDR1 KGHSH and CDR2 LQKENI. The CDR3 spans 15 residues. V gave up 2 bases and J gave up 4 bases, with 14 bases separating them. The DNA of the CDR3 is TGTGCCAGCTCACCATCACAGGACCCCCTCTATGGCTACACCTTC. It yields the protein CASSPSQDPLYGYTF.

CDR3 region: CASSSQGVVAFF. The CDR3 coding sequence is TGTGCCAGCAGTTCCCAGGGGGTCGTAGCTTTCTTT. The J gene is TRBJ1-1, the V gene TRBV28; the match to TRBD1 covers 7 bases. The CDR3 loop spans 12 amino acids. V gave up 4 bases and J gave up 10 bases; unmatched junction bases: 6. The V gene's germline CDR1 is MDHEN and CDR2 SYDVKM.

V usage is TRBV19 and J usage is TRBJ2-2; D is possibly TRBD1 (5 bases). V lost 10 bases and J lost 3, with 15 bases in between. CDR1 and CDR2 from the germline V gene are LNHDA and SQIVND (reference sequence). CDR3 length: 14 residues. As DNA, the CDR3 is TGTGCCACCACGGCGACAGAGTACACCGGGGAGCTGTTTTTT. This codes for CATTATEYTGELFF.

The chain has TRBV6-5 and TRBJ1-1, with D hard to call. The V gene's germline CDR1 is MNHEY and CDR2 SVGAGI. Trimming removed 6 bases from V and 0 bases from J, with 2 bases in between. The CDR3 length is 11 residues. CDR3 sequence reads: CASRLNTEAFF. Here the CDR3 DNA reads TGTGCCAGCAGGTTGAACACTGAAGCTTTCTTT.

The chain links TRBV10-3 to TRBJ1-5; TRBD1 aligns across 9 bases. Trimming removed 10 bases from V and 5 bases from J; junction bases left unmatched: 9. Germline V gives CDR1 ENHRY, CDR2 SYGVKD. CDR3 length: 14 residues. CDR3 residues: CASRPGTGHQPQHF. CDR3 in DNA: TGTGCCAGCCGCCCTGGGACAGGGCATCAGCCCCAGCATTTT.

CDR3 DNA: TGTGCCAGCACGTCCGTCGATATGGCTAGCGGGGCGAAAGAGCAGTTCTTC. Translating it yields CASTSVDMASGAKEQFF. This rearrangement joins TRBV2 to TRBJ2-1, with TRBD2 matching 9 bases. The germline CDR1 and CDR2 sequences are SNHLY and FYNNEI. The CDR3 is made up of 17 amino acids. J gave up 10 bases and V 7 bases, and 20 bases lay outside the gene matches.

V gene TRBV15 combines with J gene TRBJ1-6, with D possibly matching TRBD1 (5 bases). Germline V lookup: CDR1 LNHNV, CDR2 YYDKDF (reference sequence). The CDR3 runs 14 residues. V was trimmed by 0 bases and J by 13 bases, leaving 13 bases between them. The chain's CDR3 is CATSRDRDTSPLHF. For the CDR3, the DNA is TGTGCCACCAGCAGAGACAGGGATACTTCGCCCCTCCACTTT. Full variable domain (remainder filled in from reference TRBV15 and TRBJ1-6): DAMVIQNPRYQVTQFGKPVTLSCSQTLNHNVMYWYQQKSSQAPKLLFHYYDKDFNNEADTPDNFQSRRPNTSFCFLDIRSPGLGDTAMYLCATSRDRDTSPLHFGNGTRLTVT.